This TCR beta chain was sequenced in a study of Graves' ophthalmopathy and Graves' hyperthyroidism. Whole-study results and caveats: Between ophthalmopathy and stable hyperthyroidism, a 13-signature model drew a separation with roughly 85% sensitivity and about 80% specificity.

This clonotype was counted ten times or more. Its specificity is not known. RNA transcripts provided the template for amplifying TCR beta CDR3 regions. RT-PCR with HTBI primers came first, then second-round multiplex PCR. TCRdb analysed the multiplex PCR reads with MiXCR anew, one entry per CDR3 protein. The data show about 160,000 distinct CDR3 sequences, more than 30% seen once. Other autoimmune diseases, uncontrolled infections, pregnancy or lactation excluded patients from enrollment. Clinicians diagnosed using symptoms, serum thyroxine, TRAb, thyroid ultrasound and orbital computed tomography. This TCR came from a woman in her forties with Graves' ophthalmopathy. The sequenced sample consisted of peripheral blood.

This CDR3 is CASSPTEGQEPFF. The CDR3 region has the DNA TGTGCCAGCTCTCCAACTGAGGGACAGGAACCCTTCTTT. J is TRBJ1-1 and V is TRBV18; TRBD1 agrees at 8 bases. Germline V lookup: CDR1 KGHSH, CDR2 LQKENI. V dropped 6 bases and J dropped 14; count of bases not matched to a gene: 14. The CDR3 has 13 residues.